This entry features one TCR beta chain sequence. Its antigen remains unidentified. Assay: immunoSEQ multiplex PCR; the TCRdb copy retains only in-frame clones and omits some. The sample lists tens of thousands of clones, less than 95% occurring once. Germline V gene data show CDR1 as MNHNS and CDR2 as SASEGT. The CDR3 is 15 residues long. The V segment lost 1 base and the J segment 4 bases; nucleotides outside the gene matches: 7. This specimen belongs to a study of T cell responses to AZD1222 COVID-19 vaccine. Study-wide results and caveats: Baseline serostatus was positive in only six AZD1222 recipients.

This specimen was peripheral blood, taken 28 days after the second AZD1222 dose. This TCR derives from an adult who received the AZD1222 COVID-19 vaccine. This chain links TRBV6-1 with TRBJ2-7; 7 nucleotides align to TRBD2. The CDR3 loop reads CASSEEAGRGYEQYF. The CDR3 bases are TGTGCCAGCAGTGAAGAAGCAGGGAGGGGATACGAGCAGTACTTC.